This note documents a single T cell receptor (beta chain) sequence. Germline assignment: CDR1 MNHEY and CDR2 SVGAGI. The CDR3 is 15 residues long. This specimen belongs to a study of monozygotic twins with inflammatory bowel disease. Per individual sample, eight separate reactions were used to make cDNA. Template switching introduced UMIs that contain a 6-nucleotide sample barcode. TCRalpha and TCRbeta cDNA underwent two nested PCRs of around 15 and 10 cycles. Each CDR3 protein gets one entry in TCRdb, which reprocessed the 5' RACE reads and gives no DNA. In total, the table holds about 380,000 distinct CDR3 sequences. Whole-blood RNA isolation (total RNA) proceeded without T cell sorting.

This receptor was identified in a human donor with ulcerative colitis or Crohn's disease, or a healthy co-twin of an affected twin (not recorded which). Sequences were obtained from blood. The V gene is TRBV6-5, the J gene TRBJ1-4. CDR3 residues: CASSSTWVTNEKLFF.